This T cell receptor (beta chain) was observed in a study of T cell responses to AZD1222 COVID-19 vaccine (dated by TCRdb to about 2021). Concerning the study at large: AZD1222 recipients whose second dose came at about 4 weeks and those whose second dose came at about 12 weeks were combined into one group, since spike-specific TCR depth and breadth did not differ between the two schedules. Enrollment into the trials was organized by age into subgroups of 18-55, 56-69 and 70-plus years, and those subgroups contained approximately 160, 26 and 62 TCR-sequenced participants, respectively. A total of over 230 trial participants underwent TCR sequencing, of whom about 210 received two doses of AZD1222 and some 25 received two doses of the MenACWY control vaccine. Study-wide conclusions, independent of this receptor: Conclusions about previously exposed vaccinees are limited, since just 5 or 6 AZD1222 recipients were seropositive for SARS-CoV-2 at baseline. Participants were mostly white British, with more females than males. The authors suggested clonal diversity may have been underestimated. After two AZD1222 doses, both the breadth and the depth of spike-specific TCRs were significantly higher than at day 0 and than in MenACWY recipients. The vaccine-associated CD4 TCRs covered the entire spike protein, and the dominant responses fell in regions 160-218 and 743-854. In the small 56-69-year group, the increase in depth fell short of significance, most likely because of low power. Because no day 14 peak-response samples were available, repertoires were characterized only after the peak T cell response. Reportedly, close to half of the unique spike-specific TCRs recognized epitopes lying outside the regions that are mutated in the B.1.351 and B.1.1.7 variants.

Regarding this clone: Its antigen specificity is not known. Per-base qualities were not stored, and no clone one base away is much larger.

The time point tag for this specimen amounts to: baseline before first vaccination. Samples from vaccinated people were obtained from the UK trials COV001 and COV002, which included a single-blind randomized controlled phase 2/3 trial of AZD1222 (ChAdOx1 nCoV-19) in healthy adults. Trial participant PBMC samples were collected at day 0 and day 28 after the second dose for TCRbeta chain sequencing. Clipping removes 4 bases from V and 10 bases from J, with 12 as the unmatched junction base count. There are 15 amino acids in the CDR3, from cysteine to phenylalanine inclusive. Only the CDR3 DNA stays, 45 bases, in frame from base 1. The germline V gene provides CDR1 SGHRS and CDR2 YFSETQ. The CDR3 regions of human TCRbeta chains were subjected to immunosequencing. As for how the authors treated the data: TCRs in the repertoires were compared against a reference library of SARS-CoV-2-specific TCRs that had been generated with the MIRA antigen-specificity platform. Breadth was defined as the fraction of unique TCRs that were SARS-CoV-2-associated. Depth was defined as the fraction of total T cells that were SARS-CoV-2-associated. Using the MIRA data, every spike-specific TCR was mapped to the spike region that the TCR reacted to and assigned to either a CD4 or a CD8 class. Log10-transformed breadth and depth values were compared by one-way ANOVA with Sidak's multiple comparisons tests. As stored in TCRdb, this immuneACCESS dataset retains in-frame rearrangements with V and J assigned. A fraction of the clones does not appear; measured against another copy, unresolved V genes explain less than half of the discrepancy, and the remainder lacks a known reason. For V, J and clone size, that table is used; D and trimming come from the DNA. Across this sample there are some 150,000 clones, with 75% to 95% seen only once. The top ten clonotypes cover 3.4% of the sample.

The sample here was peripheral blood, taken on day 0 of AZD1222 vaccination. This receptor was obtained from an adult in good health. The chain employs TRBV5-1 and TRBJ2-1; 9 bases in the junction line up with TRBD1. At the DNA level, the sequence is TGCGCCAGCAGCGGGGAGGGGACAGGGACCTCCGAGCAGTTCTTC. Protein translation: CASSGEGTGTSEQFF.